This passage covers 26 T cell receptor beta chains from one sample sequenced in a study of beta chain features in type 1 diabetes (dated by TCRdb to the late 2010s). Library preparation employed the immunoSEQ multiplex PCR assay. The High Capacity cDNA Reverse Transcription Kit was used to reverse transcribe all of the isolated RNA, meaning that expressed TCRB transcripts were what got sequenced. TCRdb stores this immuneACCESS table with in-frame sequences only. Part of the clones is absent; in the studies checked, under half of the shortfall reflects unresolved V genes, and no reason is known for the rest. The sample table holds around 290,000 clones, of which 7% to 9% were seen once. Together, the top ten hold more than 0.8% of the sample. Material: central memory CD4+ T cells from blood. All receptors derive from a woman between 18 and 29 years old in good health.

This clone was recorded many times. The rearrangement joins TRBV6-5 to TRBJ2-1, with D possibly TRBD2 on 6 matching bases. CDR3 length: 16 amino acids. The germline CDR1 and CDR2 sequences are MNHEY and SVGAGI. Trimming left V 4 bases short and J 2 bases short, with 15 bases between. The CDR3 nucleotides read TGTGCCAGCAGTTCCACCGGGACTGGAGCCTACAATGAGCAGTTCTTC. Residues: CASSSTGTGAYNEQFF.

This chain links TRBV7-3 with TRBJ2-1; 7 bases line up with TRBD1. The CDR3 runs 15 residues. Germline assignment: CDR1 SGHTA and CDR2 FQGTGA. Germline trimming cut 4 bases from V and 3 bases from J; bases unmatched to any gene: 6. CDR3 sequence (DNA): TGTGCCAGCAGCTCAGGACAGGCCAACTACAATGAGCAGTTCTTC. This sequence encodes CASSSGQANYNEQFF.

Only one count was recorded for this clone. V and J are TRBV9 and TRBJ2-5, with 11 bases lining up with TRBD1. V shed 3 bases, J shed 3 bases, and the junction held 4 bases outside the gene matches. Germline CDR1 reads SGDLS; CDR2 reads YYNGEE. The CDR3 is made up of 15 amino acids. The CDR3 spells CASSGSGQGEETQYF. CDR3 in DNA: TGTGCCAGCAGCGGATCGGGACAGGGGGAAGAGACCCAGTACTTC.

This clone was recorded at least ten times. The J gene is TRBJ1-5, the V gene TRBV15, with D possibly matching TRBD1 (5 bases). With 5 bases removed from V and 2 bases from J, the gap between germline ends came to 13 bases. The germline V gene encodes CDR1 LNHNV and CDR2 YYDKDF (reference sequence). CDR3 length equals 15 residues. CDR3 residues: CATSRDQGGNQPQHF. CDR3 nucleotides: TGTGCCACCAGCCGTGACCAGGGAGGCAATCAGCCCCAGCATTTT.

V is TRBV7-6 and J is TRBJ1-1, with D tentatively TRBD1 (5 bases). This CDR3 contains 16 residues. CDR1 is SGHVS and CDR2 is FNYEAQ in the germline V gene. V was shortened by 3 bases and J by 7 bases, with 21 bases between the two germline ends. CDR3 region: CASSFPAGGQGYEAFF. The CDR3 nucleotides are TGTGCCAGCAGCTTCCCCGCCGGGGGTCAGGGTTATGAAGCTTTCTTT.

This clone was seen repeatedly, ten times or more. This sequence joins TRBV10-2 and TRBJ1-2; the D is unclear. Germline assignment: CDR1 WSHSY and CDR2 SAAADI. The V and J ends lost 4 bases and 3 bases respectively, with 12 bases between them. This CDR3 is 14 amino acids long. The CDR3: CASSGSGWDYGYTF. The CDR3 DNA reads TGCGCCAGCAGTGGATCCGGGTGGGACTATGGCTACACCTTC.

The chain is built from TRBV19 and TRBJ1-1; D possibly corresponds to TRBD1 (5 bases). The V end lost 1 base, the J end lost 7 bases, and 19 bases lay between the germline ends. CDR1 is LNHDA, CDR2 SQIVND, per germline (reference sequence). This CDR3 contains 16 residues. CDR3 protein: CASSIAATANPYEAFF. CDR3 DNA sequence: TGTGCCAGTAGTATAGCGGCGACAGCAAACCCCTATGAAGCTTTCTTT. The full variable domain, in which reference TRBV19 and TRBJ1-1 provide the parts outside the CDR3, is DGGITQSPKYLFRKEGQNVTLSCEQNLNHDAMYWYRQDPGQGLRLIYYSQIVNDFQKGDIAEGYSVSREKKESFPLTVTSAQKNPTAFYLCASSIAATANPYEAFFGQGTRLTVV.

This clone was seen repeatedly, ten times or more. The chain joins TRBV5-1 to TRBJ1-2, with a weak D call TRBD1 (6 bases). V lost 5 bases and J lost 4, with 15 bases in between. The CDR3 consists of 14 residues. Germline CDR1 reads SGHRS; CDR2 reads YFSETQ. CDR3: CASRRTGQLYGYTF. Here the CDR3 DNA reads TGCGCCAGCAGACGGACGGGACAACTCTATGGCTACACCTTC. The variable domain in full, with the rest retrieved from reference TRBV5-1 and TRBJ1-2, is KAGVTQTPRYLIKTRGQQVTLSCSPISGHRSVSWYQQTPGQGLQFLFEYFSETQRNKGNFPGRFSGRQFSNSRSEMNVSTLELGDSALYLCASRRTGQLYGYTFGSGTRLTVV.

This chain uses TRBV2 with TRBJ1-5, with 8 bases that match TRBD1. V trimming: 8 bases; J trimming: 7 bases; junction bases outside the gene matches: 13. Germline CDR1 SNHLY, CDR2 FYNNEI. The CDR3 consists of 15 residues. The CDR3 reads CASGGNRGVVQPQHF. For the CDR3, the DNA is TGTGCCAGCGGTGGAAACAGGGGGGTAGTACAGCCCCAGCATTTT.

This clone was seen many times. This chain joins TRBV9 and TRBJ2-2; 9 nucleotides match TRBD1. V dropped 4 bases and J dropped 6; count of bases not matched to a gene: 10. The CDR3 is 16 amino acids. The germline V gene encodes CDR1 SGDLS and CDR2 YYNGEE. The CDR3 region is CASSLGDRVYAGELFF. CDR3 DNA sequence: TGTGCCAGCAGCTTAGGGGACAGGGTTTATGCCGGGGAGCTGTTTTTT.

This clone was detected a few times. The J gene is TRBJ1-5, the V gene TRBV27; no clear D. With 5 bases removed from V and 4 bases from J, the gap between germline ends came to 27 bases. The germline gives CDR1 MNHEY, CDR2 SMNVEV (reference sequence). The CDR3 has 19 amino acids. CDR3 DNA sequence: TGTGCCAGCAGTCCAAAAGTCGATAACCGGGAAATCCTAAATCAGCCCCAGCATTTT. The encoded protein is CASSPKVDNREILNQPQHF.

This clone was seen repeatedly, ten times or more. The V call is TRBV9, the J call TRBJ1-2, with 7 bases fitting TRBD1. CDR3 length: 16 amino acids. Germline assignment: CDR1 SGDLS and CDR2 YYNGEE. Trimming took 0 bases from V and 6 from J; bases not matched to a gene: 11. The CDR3 DNA is TGTGCCAGCAGCGTAGTGATGACAGGGACGGATCATGGCTACACCTTC. It encodes CASSVVMTGTDHGYTF.

This clone was detected a few times. The chain joins TRBV15 to TRBJ1-2; D ambiguous. Trimming left V 3 bases short and J 5 bases short, with 10 bases between. CDR1 is LNHNV and CDR2 is YYDKDF in the germline V gene (reference sequence). The CDR3 sequence is 13 residues long. The CDR3 region has the DNA TGTGCCACCAGCAGGCGGGAAATGTATGGCTACACCTTC. It is translated as CATSRREMYGYTF.

The chain employs TRBV29-1 and TRBJ2-2, with 9 nucleotides matching TRBD2. The CDR3 runs to 15 residues. From germline, CDR1 is SQVTM and CDR2 ANQGSEA. V shed 3 bases, J shed 6 bases, and the junction held 8 bases outside the gene matches. CDR3 in DNA: TGCAGCGTTGACGCGGCGGGGGGGCCGGCCGGGGAGCTGTTTTTT. Protein sequence: CSVDAAGGPAGELFF.

This clone was found a few times. At the DNA level, this CDR3 is encoded by other sequences in the same sample as well. The chain is built from TRBV7-2 and TRBJ1-2, with 7 positions matching TRBD1. The CDR3 sequence is 14 residues long. CDR1 is SGHTA and CDR2 is FQGNSA in the germline V gene. The V segment lost 4 bases and the J segment 1 base; nucleotides outside the gene matches: 3. The CDR3 loop is CASSSTGLNYGYTF. The CDR3 DNA reads TGTGCCAGCAGCTCGACAGGGCTTAACTATGGCTACACCTTC.

As DNA, the CDR3 is TGCGCCAGCAGACACCCCGGGGACACCATCTATGGCTACACCTTC. Protein product: CASRHPGDTIYGYTF. The V call is TRBV4-3, the J call TRBJ1-2, with a weak D call TRBD1 (6 bases). Germline V gene lookup returns CDR1 LGHNA and CDR2 YSLEER. Trimming stripped 6 bases from V and 4 bases from J, with 18 bases between. The CDR3 is made up of 15 amino acids.

This clone was detected a few times. The V call is TRBV30, the J call TRBJ2-4; D ambiguous. This CDR3 has 15 amino acids. The V gene's germline CDR1 is GTSNPN and CDR2 SVGIG (reference sequence). The V and J ends lost 0 bases and 0 bases respectively, with 9 bases between them. The CDR3 sequence is CAWSVGALAKNIQYF. The CDR3 DNA reads TGTGCCTGGAGTGTAGGTGCATTAGCCAAAAACATTCAGTACTTC. Drawing the rest from reference TRBV30 and TRBJ2-4, the complete variable domain is SQTIHQWPATLVQPVGSPLSLECTVEGTSNPNLYWYRQAAGRGLQLLFYSVGIGQISSEVPQNLSASRPQDRQFILSSKKLLLSDSGFYLCAWSVGALAKNIQYFGAGTRLSVL.

Only a few counts were recorded for this clone. The chain joins TRBV4-1 to TRBJ2-1; 8 positions agree with TRBD2. CDR3 length equals 17 residues. V shed 0 bases and J 4 bases; nucleotides not matched to a gene: 8. In germline, CDR1 is MGHRA, CDR2 YSYEKL. The CDR3 loop reads CASSQDLAGGAYNEQFF. CDR3 nucleotides: TGCGCCAGCAGCCAAGATTTGGCGGGGGGAGCATACAATGAGCAGTTCTTC.

This clone occurred a few times. The chain joins TRBV5-1 to TRBJ2-6; D gene unclear. The germline V gene has CDR1 SGHRS and CDR2 YFSETQ. The V end was cut by 1 base, the J end by 3 bases, with 14 bases between. This CDR3 contains 17 residues. The DNA of the CDR3 is TGCGCCAGCAGCTTGCGTGGCCGAGGCGGTGGGGCCAACGTCCTGACTTTC. Protein sequence: CASSLRGRGGGANVLTF. The full variable domain, completed using reference TRBV5-1 and TRBJ2-6, is KAGVTQTPRYLIKTRGQQVTLSCSPISGHRSVSWYQQTPGQGLQFLFEYFSETQRNKGNFPGRFSGRQFSNSRSEMNVSTLELGDSALYLCASSLRGRGGGANVLTFGAGSRLTVL.

This rearrangement joins TRBV11-2 to TRBJ2-1; tentatively, D is TRBD1 (5 bases). Trimming removed 1 base from V and 1 base from J, with 14 bases in between. Germline V gene data show CDR1 as SGHAT and CDR2 as FQNNGV. The CDR3 totals 17 residues. In DNA form, the CDR3 reads TGTGCCAGCAGCTTAGGCTTCAGGGCAAGGTCCTACAATGAGCAGTTCTTC. Its protein is CASSLGFRARSYNEQFF.

A few counts support this clone. The chain joins TRBV9 to TRBJ2-7; either TRBD1 or TRBD2 may supply D (5 bases each). The CDR3 has 14 residues. Per the germline V gene, CDR1 is SGDLS and CDR2 is YYNGEE. Trimming took 4 bases from V and 6 from J, leaving 17 bases between them. In DNA form, the CDR3 reads TGTGCCAGCAGCTCCGGGACCGGGCTCACCGAGCAGTACTTC. This encodes CASSSGTGLTEQYF.

This chain links TRBV10-3 with TRBJ1-1; tentatively, D is TRBD1 (6 bases). Trimming took 0 bases from V and 7 from J, leaving 15 bases between them. Per the germline V gene, CDR1 is ENHRY and CDR2 is SYGVKD. CDR3 length: 15 amino acids. CDR3 sequence (DNA): TGTGCCATCAGTGAGTCGACGATAGGGGGAGGTGAAGCTTTCTTT. This codes for CAISESTIGGGEAFF.

The gene calls are TRBV5-1 and TRBJ1-2; D gene uncertain. V was shortened by 5 bases and J by 6 bases, with 11 bases between the two germline ends. Germline CDR1 is SGHRS and CDR2 is YFSETQ. CDR3 length equals 12 residues. The CDR3 DNA follows: TGCGCCAGCAGACAATCTGGTGATGGCTACACCTTC. It specifies CASRQSGDGYTF.

This clone has just a few counts. The V and J genes are TRBV6-5 and TRBJ2-1; a possible D gene is TRBD1 (6 bases). From germline, CDR1 is MNHEY and CDR2 SVGAGI. The CDR3 consists of 16 residues. V was clipped by 0 bases and J by 3 bases, with 12 bases between them. The DNA for the CDR3 is TGTGCCAGCAGTTACTCTGGGCAGGGGCGCTACAATGAGCAGTTCTTC. It encodes CASSYSGQGRYNEQFF.

This clone was counted only a few times. The V call is TRBV6-5, the J call TRBJ2-1; 9 positions agree with TRBD2. J gave up 8 bases and V 4 bases, and 9 bases lay outside the gene matches. The CDR3 contains 15 residues. Germline values: CDR1 MNHEY, CDR2 SVGAGI. Written as DNA, the CDR3 is TGTGCCAGCAGTTTTTCTTGGGTAGCGGGAGATGAGCAGTTCTTC. Translated, it gives CASSFSWVAGDEQFF.

This clone has just a few counts. The V gene is TRBV7-8, the J gene TRBJ1-1, with D maybe TRBD1 (5 bases). Germline lookup yields CDR1 SGHVS and CDR2 FQNEAQ. The V end was cut by 5 bases, the J end by 0 bases, with 13 bases between. The CDR3 spans 15 residues. CDR3 DNA: TGTGCCAGCAGCCCAGGGATCCTTGTGAACACTGAAGCTTTCTTT. This translates into CASSPGILVNTEAFF.